These 8 T cell receptor beta chains were all obtained from the same sample, sequenced in a study of shared clonotypes between healthy human individuals. Sequenced by immunoSEQ multiplex PCR; TCRdb stores in-frame clones only, minus some. Here the sample spans roughly 1 million clones, approximately 78% being singletons. Sequenced material: memory CD4+ T cells from PBMCs. Subset here: CD45RA-negative fraction. These TCRs come from a man aged 18-30 years in good health. Some clones in this sample may be carry-over from other donors' samples.

The rearrangement links TRBV7-3 to TRBJ1-1; D uncertain. Trimming cost V 1 base and J 4 bases, with 7 bases left between them. Germline-derived CDR1 and CDR2 are SGHTA and FQGTGA. CDR3 length: 13 residues. CDR3 sequence: CASSLRAGTEAFF. CDR3 nucleotides: TGTGCCAGCAGCTTAAGGGCGGGCACTGAAGCTTTCTTT.

The chain couples TRBV5-1 to TRBJ1-4, with 7 bases fitting TRBD1. This CDR3 spans 15 amino acids. The V gene end was trimmed by 1 base and the J gene end by 3 bases; junction bases not matched to a gene: 3. Germline V CDR1 and CDR2: SGHRS, YFSETQ. CDR3 in amino acids: CASSLMTGSNEKLFF. Written as DNA, the CDR3 is TGCGCCAGCAGCTTGATGACAGGGTCTAATGAAAAACTGTTTTTT.

V usage is TRBV29-1 and J usage is TRBJ2-1; 7 positions agree with TRBD1. This CDR3 comprises 15 residues. The V segment lost 5 bases and the J segment 4 bases; nucleotides outside the gene matches: 11. Germline CDR1 reads SQVTM; CDR2 reads ANQGSEA. The CDR3, as DNA: TGCAGCGTTCGGGACAGAACCTCTAGATACAATGAGCAGTTCTTC. It codes for CSVRDRTSRYNEQFF.

This clone has a single count. CDR3 residues: CASSPGHSANYGYTF. For the CDR3, the DNA is TGTGCCAGTAGTCCGGGACACTCTGCTAACTATGGCTACACCTTC. This sequence joins TRBV19 and TRBJ1-2; tentatively, D is TRBD1 (6 bases). Trimming pared 5 bases from V and 0 bases from J, leaving 13 bases between. The length of the CDR3 is 15 residues. The germline V gene has CDR1 LNHDA and CDR2 SQIVND (reference sequence). Full variable domain (missing parts from reference TRBV19 and TRBJ1-2): DGGITQSPKYLFRKEGQNVTLSCEQNLNHDAMYWYRQDPGQGLRLIYYSQIVNDFQKGDIAEGYSVSREKKESFPLTVTSAQKNPTAFYLCASSPGHSANYGYTFGSGTRLTVV.

This clone showed up just a few times. The gene calls are TRBV28 and TRBJ2-3, with a weak D call TRBD2 (5 bases). The CDR3 contains 14 residues. Germline assignment: CDR1 MDHEN and CDR2 SYDVKM. Trimming took 7 bases from V and 4 from J, leaving 15 bases between them. The CDR3 loop is CASIRPGIPDTQYF. The CDR3 nucleotides read TGTGCCAGCATTAGACCGGGGATCCCAGATACGCAGTATTTT.

With regard to this clone: The same CDR3 can be traced to other DNA sequences in this sample. The chain combines TRBV28 with TRBJ2-1, with D hard to call. CDR1 is MDHEN and CDR2 is SYDVKM in the germline V gene. Trimming stripped 4 bases from V and 3 bases from J, with 1 base between. CDR3 length: 11 amino acids. The CDR3 reads CASSYYNEQFF. CDR3 bases: TGTGCCAGCAGTTACTACAATGAGCAGTTCTTC.

The rearrangement links TRBV27 to TRBJ1-2; tentatively, D is TRBD1 (5 bases). V was shortened by 2 bases and J by 9 bases, with 16 bases between the two germline ends. The germline CDR1 and CDR2 sequences are MNHEY and SMNVEV (reference sequence). The CDR3 is 14 amino acids. CDR3 DNA: TGTGCCAGCAGTTTAAGGGGCCCCGCAATTAGCTACACCTTC. It specifies CASSLRGPAISYTF.

Worth noting for this clone: The likely explanation is a read error, given a far larger clone one base away. The identical CDR3 is also encoded by other nucleotide sequences in the sample. This chain uses TRBV11-2 with TRBJ2-3; no clear D. Per the germline V gene, CDR1 is SGHAT and CDR2 is FQNNGV. V was shortened by 1 base and J by 6 bases, with 2 bases between the two germline ends. CDR3 length: 11 residues. The CDR3 DNA reads TGTGCCAGCAGCTTAGCCGATACGCAGTATTTT. It specifies CASSLADTQYF. Full variable domain (missing parts from reference TRBV11-2 and TRBJ2-3): EAGVAQSPRYKIIEKRQSVAFWCNPISGHATLYWYQQILGQGPKLLIQFQNNGVVDDSQLPKDRFSAERLKGVDSTLKIQPAKLEDSAVYLCASSLADTQYFGPGTRLTVL.